This T cell receptor (beta chain) was obtained from a study of T-cell memory formation after mild COVID-19. Findings and caveats of the study: Some SARS-CoV-2-responding clones were already detected in memory before infection. SARS-CoV-2 specificity of second-wave clones peaking day 37 was unconfirmed.

From 5'RACE with constant-segment primers came TCR alpha and TCR beta cDNA libraries that carried sample barcodes and UMIs. TCRdb passed the 5' RACE reads through MiXCR, listing each CDR3 protein once. The data hold 150,000 to 200,000 distinct CDR3 sequences, with more than 12% observed a single time. A note on this clonotype: Its specificity is not known.

J gave up 0 bases and V 3 bases, and 7 bases lay outside the gene matches. Germline values: CDR1 DFQATT, CDR2 SNEGSKA (reference sequence). The CDR3 has 15 residues. Material for sequencing was PBMCs or a T cell subset sorted from them (not recorded which). This chain connects TRBV20-1 to TRBJ1-1; TRBD1 agrees at 7 bases. The sequence came from an adult woman who had mild COVID-19 (a few samples of this study predate the infection). Cell type and time point are not known. CDR3 residues: CSASRQGLLNTEAFF. The CDR3 DNA is TGCAGTGCTAGCAGACAGGGTCTCCTGAACACTGAAGCTTTCTTT.